This T cell receptor beta chain was documented in a study of blood T cell repertoires in COVID-19. Study-level background: Material from acute and convalescent COVID-19 was sourced from the United States, Italy and Spain.

The method was immunoSEQ multiplex PCR; TCRdb's version includes in-frame clones alone and lacks a portion of them. The table includes about 210,000 clones, approximately 90% detected once. Trimming took off 2 bases at V and 3 bases at J, with 17 bases between the two ends. CDR1 and CDR2 from the germline V gene are SGHNT and YYREEE (reference sequence). This CDR3 spans 17 amino acids. This chain links TRBV5-4 with TRBJ1-4, with TRBD1 as a possible D gene (5 bases). The receptor comes from a man aged 65-85 years with acute or convalescent COVID-19. Sequences were obtained from peripheral blood. CDR3 DNA sequence: TGTGCCAGCAGCTTCCAAACAATCGCAGGGTCTAATGAAAAACTGTTTTTT. Residues: CASSFQTIAGSNEKLFF.